This T cell receptor (beta chain) was profiled in a study of response to subunit inactivated influenza vaccine. This clonotype was recorded at least ten times. MiXCR, run by TCRdb on the RT-PCR reads, gives a single entry per CDR3 protein. The top ten clones hold over 2.5% of a sample with about 500,000 distinct CDR3 sequences, about 17% of them seen once. Trimming shortened V by 5 bases and J by 7 bases, and 17 bases separated the two germline ends. CDR1 is SEHNR, CDR2 FQNEAQ, per germline (reference sequence). The CDR3 is made up of 14 amino acids. Sequencing used CD4+ T cells sorted from PBMCs, obtained around 25 months after vaccination. The chain combines TRBV7-9 with TRBJ2-5, with D tentatively TRBD2 (6 bases). This clonotype was sampled from a man aged 45 to 70 who received an inactivated influenza vaccine. DNA of the CDR3: TGTGCCAGCAGCCCTCGGGGCGGGGCGGTGACCCAGTACTTC. Protein sequence: CASSPRGGAVTQYF. Combining the CDR3 with reference TRBV7-9 and TRBJ2-5 gives the whole variable domain DTGVSQNPRHKITKRGQNVTFRCDPISEHNRLYWYRQTLGQGPEFLTYFQNEAQLEKSRLLSDRFSAERPKGSFSTLEIQRTEQGDSAMYLCASSPRGGAVTQYFGPGTRLLVL.